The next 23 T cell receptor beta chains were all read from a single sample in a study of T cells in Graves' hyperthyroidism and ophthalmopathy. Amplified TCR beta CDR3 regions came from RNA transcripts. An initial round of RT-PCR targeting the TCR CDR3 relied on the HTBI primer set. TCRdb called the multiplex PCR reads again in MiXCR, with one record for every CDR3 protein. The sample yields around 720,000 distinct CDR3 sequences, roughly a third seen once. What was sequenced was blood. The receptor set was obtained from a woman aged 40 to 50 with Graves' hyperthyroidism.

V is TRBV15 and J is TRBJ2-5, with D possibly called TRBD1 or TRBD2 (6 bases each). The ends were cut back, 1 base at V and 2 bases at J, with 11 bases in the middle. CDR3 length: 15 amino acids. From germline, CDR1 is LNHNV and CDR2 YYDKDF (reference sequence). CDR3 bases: TGTGCCACCAGCAGAGGACAGGAGGGACAAGAGACCCAGTACTTC. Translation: CATSRGQEGQETQYF.

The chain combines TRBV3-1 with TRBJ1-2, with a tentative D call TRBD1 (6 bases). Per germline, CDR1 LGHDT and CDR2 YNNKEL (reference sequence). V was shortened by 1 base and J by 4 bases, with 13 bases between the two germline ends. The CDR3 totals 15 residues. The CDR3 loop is CASSQGTGTFYGYTF. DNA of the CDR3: TGTGCCAGCAGCCAAGGAACAGGGACCTTCTATGGCTACACCTTC.

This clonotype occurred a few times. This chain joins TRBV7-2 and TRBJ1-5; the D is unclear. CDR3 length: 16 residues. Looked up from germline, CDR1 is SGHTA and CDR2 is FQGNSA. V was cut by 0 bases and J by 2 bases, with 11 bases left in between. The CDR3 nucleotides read TGTGCCAGCAGCTTAGCCCTTGCGTCGGGCAATCAGCCCCAGCATTTT. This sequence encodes CASSLALASGNQPQHF. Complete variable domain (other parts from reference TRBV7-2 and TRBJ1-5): GAGVSQSPSNKVTEKGKDVELRCDPISGHTALYWYRQSLGQGLEFLIYFQGNSAPDKSGLPSDRFSAERTGGSVSTLTIQRTQQEDSAVYLCASSLALASGNQPQHFGDGTRLSIL.

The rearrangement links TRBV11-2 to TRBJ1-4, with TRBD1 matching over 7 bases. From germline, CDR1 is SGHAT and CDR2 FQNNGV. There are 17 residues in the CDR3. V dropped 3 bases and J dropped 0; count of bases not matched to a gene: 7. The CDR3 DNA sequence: TGTGCCAGCAGCTTGGGAAGGGGGCGTTCAACTAATGAAAAACTGTTTTTT. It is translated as CASSLGRGRSTNEKLFF.

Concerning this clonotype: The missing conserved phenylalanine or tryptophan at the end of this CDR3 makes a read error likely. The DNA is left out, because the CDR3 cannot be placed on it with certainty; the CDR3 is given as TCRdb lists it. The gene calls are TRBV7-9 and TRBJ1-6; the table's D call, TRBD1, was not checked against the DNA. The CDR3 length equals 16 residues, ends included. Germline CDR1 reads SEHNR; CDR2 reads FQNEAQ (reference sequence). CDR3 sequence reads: CASSQAAGTANSPLQS.

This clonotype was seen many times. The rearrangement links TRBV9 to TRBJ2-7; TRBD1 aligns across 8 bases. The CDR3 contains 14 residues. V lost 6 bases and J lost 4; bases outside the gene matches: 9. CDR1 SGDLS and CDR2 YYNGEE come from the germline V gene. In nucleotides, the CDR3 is TGTGCCAGCAACAGACAGGGGCTATGGTACGAGCAGTACTTC. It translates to CASNRQGLWYEQYF.

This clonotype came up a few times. DNA of the CDR3: TGTGCCAGTAGTATAAGCCCCGGGGAGAGCAATCAGCCCCAGCATTTT. Translation: CASSISPGESNQPQHF. J is TRBJ1-5 and V is TRBV19; D is undetermined. Looked up from germline, CDR1 is LNHDA and CDR2 is SQIVND (reference sequence). The CDR3 contains 16 residues. Trimming removed 2 bases at V and 1 base at J, with 12 bases between.

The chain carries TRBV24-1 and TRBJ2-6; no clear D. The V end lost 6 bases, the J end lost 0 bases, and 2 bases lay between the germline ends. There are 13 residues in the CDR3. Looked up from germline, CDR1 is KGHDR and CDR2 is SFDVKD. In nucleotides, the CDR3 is TGTGCCACCAGTATCTCTGGGGCCAACGTCCTGACTTTC. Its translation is CATSISGANVLTF.

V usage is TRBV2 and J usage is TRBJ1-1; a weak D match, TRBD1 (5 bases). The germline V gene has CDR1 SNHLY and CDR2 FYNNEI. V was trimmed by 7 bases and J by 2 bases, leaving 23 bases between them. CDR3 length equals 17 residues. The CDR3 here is CASIFGGAGSKNTEAFF. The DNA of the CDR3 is TGTGCCAGCATCTTCGGGGGAGCAGGATCGAAAAACACTGAAGCTTTCTTT.

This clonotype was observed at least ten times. CDR3 region: CSPAGTGALRGYTF. CDR3 coding DNA: TGCAGCCCCGCGGGAACAGGGGCGCTGCGGGGCTACACCTTC. V usage is TRBV20-1 and J usage is TRBJ1-2; TRBD1 matches at 7 bases. From germline, CDR1 is DFQATT and CDR2 SNEGSKA (reference sequence). There are 14 residues in the CDR3.

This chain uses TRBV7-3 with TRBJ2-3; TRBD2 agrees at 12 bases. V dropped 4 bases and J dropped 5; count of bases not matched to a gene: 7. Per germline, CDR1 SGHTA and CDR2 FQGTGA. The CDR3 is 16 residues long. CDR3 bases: TGTGCCAGCAGCTCTAGCGGGGGGGCCGGTGGAGATACGCAGTATTTT. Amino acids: CASSSSGGAGGDTQYF.

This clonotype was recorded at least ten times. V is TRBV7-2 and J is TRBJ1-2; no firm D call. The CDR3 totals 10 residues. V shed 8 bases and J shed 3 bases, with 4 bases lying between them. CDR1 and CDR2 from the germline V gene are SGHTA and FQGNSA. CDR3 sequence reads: CASFDYGYTF. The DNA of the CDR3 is TGTGCCAGCTTCGACTATGGCTACACCTTC.

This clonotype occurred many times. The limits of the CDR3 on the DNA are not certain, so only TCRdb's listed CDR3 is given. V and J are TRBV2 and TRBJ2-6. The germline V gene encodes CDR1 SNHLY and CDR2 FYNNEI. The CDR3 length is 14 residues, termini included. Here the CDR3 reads CASSVGAGANVLAF.

DNA for the CDR3: TGCAGCGTGGGCGACCGTCAAGGGGAAAAACTGTTTTTT. This gives the protein CSVGDRQGEKLFF. This chain connects TRBV29-1 to TRBJ1-4; the D is unclear. Trimming pared 6 bases from V and 8 bases from J, leaving 16 bases between. This CDR3 comprises 13 residues. The germline gives CDR1 SQVTM, CDR2 ANQGSEA. Together with reference TRBV29-1 and TRBJ1-4, the CDR3 gives the full variable domain: SAVISQKPSRDICQRGTSLTIQCQVDSQVTMMFWYRQQPGQSLTLIATANQGSEATYESGFVIDKFPISRPNLTFSTLTVSNMSPEDSSIYLCSVGDRQGEKLFFGSGTQLSVL.

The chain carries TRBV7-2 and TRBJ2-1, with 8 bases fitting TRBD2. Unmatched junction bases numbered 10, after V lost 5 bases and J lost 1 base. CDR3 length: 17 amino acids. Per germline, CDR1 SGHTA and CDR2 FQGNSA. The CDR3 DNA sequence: TGTGCCAGCAGCCCGGTCCGGGGCGGGAGGTCCTACAATGAGCAGTTCTTC. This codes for CASSPVRGGRSYNEQFF.

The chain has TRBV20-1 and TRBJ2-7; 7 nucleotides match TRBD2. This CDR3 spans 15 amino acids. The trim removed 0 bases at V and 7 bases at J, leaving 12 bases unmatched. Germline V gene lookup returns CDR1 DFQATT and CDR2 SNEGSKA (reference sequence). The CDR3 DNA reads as TGCAGTGCTAGAGAGCGTCCGGGAGGAGCCGGGGAGCAGTACTTC. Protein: CSARERPGGAGEQYF.

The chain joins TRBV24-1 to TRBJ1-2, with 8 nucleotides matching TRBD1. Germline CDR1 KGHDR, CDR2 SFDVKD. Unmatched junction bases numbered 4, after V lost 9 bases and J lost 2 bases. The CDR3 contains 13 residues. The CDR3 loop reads CATGQGFNYGYTF. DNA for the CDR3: TGTGCCACCGGACAGGGTTTCAACTATGGCTACACCTTC.

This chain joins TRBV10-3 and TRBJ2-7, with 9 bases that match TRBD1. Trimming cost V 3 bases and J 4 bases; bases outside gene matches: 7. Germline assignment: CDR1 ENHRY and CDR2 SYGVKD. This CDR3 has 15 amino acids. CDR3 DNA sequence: TGTGCCATCAGTGACCCGGGACAGGGTGCTTACGAGCAGTACTTC. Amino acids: CAISDPGQGAYEQYF.

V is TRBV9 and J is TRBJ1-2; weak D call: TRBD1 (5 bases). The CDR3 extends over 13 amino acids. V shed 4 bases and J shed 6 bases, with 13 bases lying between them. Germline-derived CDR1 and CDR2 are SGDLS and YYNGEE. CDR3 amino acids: CASSSMGDDGYTF. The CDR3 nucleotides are TGTGCCAGCAGCTCTATGGGGGACGATGGCTACACCTTC.

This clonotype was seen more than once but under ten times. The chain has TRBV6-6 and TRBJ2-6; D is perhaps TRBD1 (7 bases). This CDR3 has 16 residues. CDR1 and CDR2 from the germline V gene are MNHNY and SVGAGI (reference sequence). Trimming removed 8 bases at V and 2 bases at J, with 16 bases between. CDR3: CASSGGGAPGANVLTF. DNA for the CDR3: TGTGCCAGCTCCGGAGGGGGCGCCCCTGGGGCCAACGTCCTGACTTTC.

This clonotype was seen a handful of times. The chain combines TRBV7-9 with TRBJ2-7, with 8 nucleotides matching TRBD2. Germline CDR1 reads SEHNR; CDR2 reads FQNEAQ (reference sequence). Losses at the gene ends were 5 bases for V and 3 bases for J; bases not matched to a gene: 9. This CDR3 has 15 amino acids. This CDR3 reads CASSPSGLSGYEQYF. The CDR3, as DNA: TGTGCCAGCAGCCCTAGCGGGCTTTCTGGCTACGAGCAGTACTTC. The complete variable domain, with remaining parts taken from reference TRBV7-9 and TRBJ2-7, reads DTGVSQNPRHKITKRGQNVTFRCDPISEHNRLYWYRQTLGQGPEFLTYFQNEAQLEKSRLLSDRFSAERPKGSFSTLEIQRTEQGDSAMYLCASSPSGLSGYEQYFGPGTRLTVT.

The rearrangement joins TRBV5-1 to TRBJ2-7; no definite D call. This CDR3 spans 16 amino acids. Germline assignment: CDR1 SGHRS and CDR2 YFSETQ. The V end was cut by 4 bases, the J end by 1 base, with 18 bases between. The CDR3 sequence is CASSHARGSDSYEQYF. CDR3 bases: TGCGCCAGCAGCCATGCACGTGGCAGCGATTCCTACGAGCAGTACTTC. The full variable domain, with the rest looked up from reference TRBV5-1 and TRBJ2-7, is KAGVTQTPRYLIKTRGQQVTLSCSPISGHRSVSWYQQTPGQGLQFLFEYFSETQRNKGNFPGRFSGRQFSNSRSEMNVSTLELGDSALYLCASSHARGSDSYEQYFGPGTRLTVT.

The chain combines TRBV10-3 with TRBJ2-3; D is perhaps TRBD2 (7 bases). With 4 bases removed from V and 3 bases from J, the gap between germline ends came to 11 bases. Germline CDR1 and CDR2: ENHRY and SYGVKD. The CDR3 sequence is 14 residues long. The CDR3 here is CAISARGATDTQYF. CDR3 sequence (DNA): TGTGCCATCAGTGCACGGGGGGCTACAGATACGCAGTATTTT.